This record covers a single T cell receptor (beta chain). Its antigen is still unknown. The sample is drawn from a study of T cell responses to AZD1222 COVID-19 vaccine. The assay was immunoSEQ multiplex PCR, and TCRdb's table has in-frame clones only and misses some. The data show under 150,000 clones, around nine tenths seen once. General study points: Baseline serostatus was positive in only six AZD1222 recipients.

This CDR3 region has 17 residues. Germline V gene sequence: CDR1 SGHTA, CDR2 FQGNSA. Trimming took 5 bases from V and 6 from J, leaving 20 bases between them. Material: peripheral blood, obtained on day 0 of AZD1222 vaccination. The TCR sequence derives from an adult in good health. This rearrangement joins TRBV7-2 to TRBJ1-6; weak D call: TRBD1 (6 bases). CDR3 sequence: CASSPMQRGQSNSPLHF. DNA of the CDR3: TGTGCCAGCAGCCCTATGCAGCGGGGACAAAGTAATTCACCCCTCCACTTT.